The next 2 T cell receptor beta chains were all read from a single sample in a study of T cells after yellow fever vaccination. TCRdb itself ran the 5' RACE reads through MiXCR, one entry per CDR3 protein. The sample lists about 260,000 distinct CDR3 sequences, about 5.2% occurring once. The sample in question was CD4+ T cells sorted from PBMCs, obtained on the day of the yellow fever booster vaccination. Source of these receptors: a man in his late teens or twenties who received the YFV17D yellow fever vaccine.

The rearrangement joins TRBV20-1 to TRBJ1-1, with D hard to call. The germline V gene encodes CDR1 DFQATT and CDR2 SNEGSKA (reference sequence). The CDR3 totals 11 residues. V was trimmed by 0 bases and J by 8 bases, leaving 7 bases between them. The CDR3 DNA reads as TGCAGTGCTAGAGATCGGGCAGAAGCTTTCTTT. This sequence encodes CSARDRAEAFF.

This clonotype was seen only a few times. The chain combines TRBV7-8 with TRBJ1-5, with a weak D call TRBD1 (6 bases). Germline-derived CDR1 and CDR2 are SGHVS and FQNEAQ. CDR3 length: 16 amino acids. Deletions cut 5 bases from V and 5 bases from J, with 19 bases between. The CDR3 region is CASSPIPTGMYQPQHF. The CDR3 DNA reads as TGTGCCAGCAGCCCGATTCCCACAGGGATGTATCAGCCCCAGCATTTT.